This TCR beta chain was retrieved from a study of T cells in Graves' hyperthyroidism and ophthalmopathy. This clonotype came up many times. Using RNA transcripts as the source, TCR beta CDR3 regions were amplified. Primed by the HTBI set, a first-round RT-PCR was run on the TCR CDR3. TCRdb re-analysed the multiplex PCR reads in MiXCR, keeping a single row per CDR3 protein. The profile shows around 250,000 distinct CDR3 sequences, over 20% of them singletons. The source is a woman aged 40 to 55 with Graves' ophthalmopathy. The specimen was blood.

This CDR3 is CASTRDRVSPLHF. The CDR3 DNA follows: TGTGCCAGCACCCGGGACAGGGTTTCACCCCTCCACTTT. This chain joins TRBV27 and TRBJ1-6, with 9 bases lining up with TRBD1. The CDR3 spans 13 residues. J was trimmed by 9 bases and V by 7 bases; bases with no gene match: 4. In germline, CDR1 is MNHEY, CDR2 SMNVEV (reference sequence).